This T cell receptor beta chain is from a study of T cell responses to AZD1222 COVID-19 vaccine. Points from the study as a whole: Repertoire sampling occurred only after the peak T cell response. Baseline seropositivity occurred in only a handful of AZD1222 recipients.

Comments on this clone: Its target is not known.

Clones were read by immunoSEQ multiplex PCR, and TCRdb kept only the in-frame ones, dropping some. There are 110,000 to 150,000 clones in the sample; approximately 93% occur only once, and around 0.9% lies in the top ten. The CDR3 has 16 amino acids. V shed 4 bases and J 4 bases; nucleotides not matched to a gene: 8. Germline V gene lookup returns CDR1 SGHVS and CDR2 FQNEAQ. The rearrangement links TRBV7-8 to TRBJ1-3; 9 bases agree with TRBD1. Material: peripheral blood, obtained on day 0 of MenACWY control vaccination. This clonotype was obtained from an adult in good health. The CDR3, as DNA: TGTGCCAGCAGCTCTGACAACACAGGGGGCGGAAACACCATATATTTT. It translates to CASSSDNTGGGNTIYF.